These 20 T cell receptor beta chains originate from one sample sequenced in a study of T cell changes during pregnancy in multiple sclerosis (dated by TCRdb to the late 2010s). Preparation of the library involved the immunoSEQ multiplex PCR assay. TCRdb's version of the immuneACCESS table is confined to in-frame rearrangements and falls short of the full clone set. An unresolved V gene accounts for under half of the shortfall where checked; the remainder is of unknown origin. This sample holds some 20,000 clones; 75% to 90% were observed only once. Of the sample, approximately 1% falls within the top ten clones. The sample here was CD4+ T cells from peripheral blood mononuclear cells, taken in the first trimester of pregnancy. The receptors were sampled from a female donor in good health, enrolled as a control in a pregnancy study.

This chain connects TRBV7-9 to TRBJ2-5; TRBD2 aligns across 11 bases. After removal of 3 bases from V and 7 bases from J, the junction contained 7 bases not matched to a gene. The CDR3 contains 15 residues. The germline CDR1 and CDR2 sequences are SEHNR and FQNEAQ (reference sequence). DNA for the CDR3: TGTGCCAGCAGCTTTAACCCTGGACTAGCGGGGACCCAGTACTTC. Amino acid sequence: CASSFNPGLAGTQYF.

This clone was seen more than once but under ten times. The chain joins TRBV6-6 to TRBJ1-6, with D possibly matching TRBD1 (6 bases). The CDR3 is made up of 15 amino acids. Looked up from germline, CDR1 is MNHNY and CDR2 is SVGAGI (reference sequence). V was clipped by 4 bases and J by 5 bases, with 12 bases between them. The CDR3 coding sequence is TGTGCCAGCAGTTCACCTACAGGGAATAATTCACCCCTCCACTTT. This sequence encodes CASSSPTGNNSPLHF.

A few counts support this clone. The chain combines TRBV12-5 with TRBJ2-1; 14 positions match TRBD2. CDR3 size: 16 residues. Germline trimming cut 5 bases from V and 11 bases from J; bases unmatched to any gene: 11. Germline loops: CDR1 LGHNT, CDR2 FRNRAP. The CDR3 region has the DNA TGTGCTAGTGGTCTTGGCCCCGGGACTAGCGGGGGCCAGCAGTTCTTC. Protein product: CASGLGPGTSGGQQFF.

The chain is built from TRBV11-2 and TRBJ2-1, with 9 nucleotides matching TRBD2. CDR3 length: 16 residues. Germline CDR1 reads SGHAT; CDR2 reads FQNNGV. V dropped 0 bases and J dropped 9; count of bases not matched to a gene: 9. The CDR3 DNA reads TGTGCCAGCAGCTTAGAGGCTGCGGGGGGGCGTATTGAGCAGTTCTTC. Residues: CASSLEAAGGRIEQFF.

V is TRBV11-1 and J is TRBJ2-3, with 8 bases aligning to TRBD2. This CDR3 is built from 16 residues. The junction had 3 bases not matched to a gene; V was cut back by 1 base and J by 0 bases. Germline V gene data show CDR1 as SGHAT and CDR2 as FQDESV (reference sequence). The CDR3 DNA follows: TGTGCCAGCAGCTTAGGCGCGGGGGGTAGCACAGATACGCAGTATTTT. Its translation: CASSLGAGGSTDTQYF.

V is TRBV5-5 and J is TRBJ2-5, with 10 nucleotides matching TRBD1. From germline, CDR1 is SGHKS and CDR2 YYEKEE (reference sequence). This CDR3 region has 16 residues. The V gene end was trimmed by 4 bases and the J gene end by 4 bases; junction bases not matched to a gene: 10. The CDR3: CASSQTGQGGVETQYF. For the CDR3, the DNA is TGTGCCAGCAGCCAGACCGGACAGGGGGGGGTAGAGACCCAGTACTTC.

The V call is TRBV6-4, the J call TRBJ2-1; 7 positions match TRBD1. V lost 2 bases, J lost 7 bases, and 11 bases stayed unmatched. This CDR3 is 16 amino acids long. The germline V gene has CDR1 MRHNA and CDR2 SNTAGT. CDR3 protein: CASSDGDVTGRNEQFF. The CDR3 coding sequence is TGTGCCAGCAGTGACGGTGACGTGACAGGGCGAAATGAGCAGTTCTTC.

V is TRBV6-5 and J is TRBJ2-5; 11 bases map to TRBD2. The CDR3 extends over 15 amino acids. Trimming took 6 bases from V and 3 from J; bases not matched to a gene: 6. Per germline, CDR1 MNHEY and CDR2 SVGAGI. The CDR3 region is CASRSGGLAEETQYF. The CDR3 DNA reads TGTGCCAGCAGATCCGGGGGACTAGCGGAAGAGACCCAGTACTTC.

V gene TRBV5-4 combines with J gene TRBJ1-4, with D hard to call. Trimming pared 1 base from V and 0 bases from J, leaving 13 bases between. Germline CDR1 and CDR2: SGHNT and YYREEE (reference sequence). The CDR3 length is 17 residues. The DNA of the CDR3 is TGTGCCAGCAGCTTGAGACCGGCGGATGCAACTAATGAAAAACTGTTTTTT. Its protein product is CASSLRPADATNEKLFF.

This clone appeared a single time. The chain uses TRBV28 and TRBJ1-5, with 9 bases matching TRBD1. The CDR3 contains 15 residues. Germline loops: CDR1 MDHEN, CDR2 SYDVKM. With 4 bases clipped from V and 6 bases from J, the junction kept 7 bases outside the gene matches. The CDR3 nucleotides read TGTGCCAGCAGTTCGGGGGACAGGGATTCTCAGCCCCAGCATTTT. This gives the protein CASSSGDRDSQPQHF.

The CDR3 protein is CASSLRGGNYGYTF. CDR3 in DNA: TGTGCCAGCAGCTTGAGGGGGGGCAACTATGGCTACACCTTC. V and J are TRBV7-6 and TRBJ1-2, with D possibly TRBD1 on 6 matching bases. Trimming shortened V by 3 bases and J by 2 bases, and 10 bases separated the two germline ends. The CDR3 totals 14 residues. The germline V gene encodes CDR1 SGHVS and CDR2 FNYEAQ.

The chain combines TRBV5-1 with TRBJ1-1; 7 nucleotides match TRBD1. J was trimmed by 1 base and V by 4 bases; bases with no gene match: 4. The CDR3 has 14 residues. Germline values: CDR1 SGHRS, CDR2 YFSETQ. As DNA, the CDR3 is TGCGCCAGCAGCGCAGGGACAGCGAACACTGAAGCTTTCTTT. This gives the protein CASSAGTANTEAFF.

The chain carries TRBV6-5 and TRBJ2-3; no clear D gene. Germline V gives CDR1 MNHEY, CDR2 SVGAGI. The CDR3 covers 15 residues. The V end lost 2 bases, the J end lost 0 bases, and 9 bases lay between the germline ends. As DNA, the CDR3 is TGTGCCAGCAGTTACAGTCCTACTAGCACAGATACGCAGTATTTT. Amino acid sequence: CASSYSPTSTDTQYF.

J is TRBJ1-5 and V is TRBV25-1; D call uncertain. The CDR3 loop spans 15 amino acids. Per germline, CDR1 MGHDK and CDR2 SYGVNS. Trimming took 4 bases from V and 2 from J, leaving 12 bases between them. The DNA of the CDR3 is TGTGCCAGCAGTGGGCCCGGCGGGCGCAATCAGCCCCAGCATTTT. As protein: CASSGPGGRNQPQHF.

The DNA for the CDR3 is TGTGCCTTGACAGGGGGAGATCGTGGCTACACCTTC. It encodes CALTGGDRGYTF. The chain recombines TRBV30 with TRBJ1-2, with 9 bases identical to TRBD1. The germline V gene encodes CDR1 GTSNPN and CDR2 SVGIG (reference sequence). The CDR3 extends over 12 amino acids. The ends lost 7 bases at V and 7 bases at J; junction bases unmatched: 7. Combining the CDR3 with reference TRBV30 and TRBJ1-2 gives the whole variable domain SQTIHQWPATLVQPVGSPLSLECTVEGTSNPNLYWYRQAAGRGLQLLFYSVGIGQISSEVPQNLSASRPQDRQFILSSKKLLLSDSGFYLCALTGGDRGYTFGSGTRLTVV.

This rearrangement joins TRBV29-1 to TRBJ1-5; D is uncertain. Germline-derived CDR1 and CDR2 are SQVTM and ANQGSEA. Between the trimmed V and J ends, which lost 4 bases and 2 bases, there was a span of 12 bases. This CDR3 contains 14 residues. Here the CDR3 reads CSVVGTGGNQPQHF. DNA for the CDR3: TGCAGCGTTGTCGGTACGGGAGGCAATCAGCCCCAGCATTTT.

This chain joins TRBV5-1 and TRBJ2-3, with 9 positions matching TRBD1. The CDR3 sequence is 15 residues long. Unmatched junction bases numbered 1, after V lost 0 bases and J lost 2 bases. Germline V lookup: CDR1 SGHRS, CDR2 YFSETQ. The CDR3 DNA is TGCGCCAGCAGCTTGGGGGACAGGGACACAGATACGCAGTATTTT. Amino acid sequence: CASSLGDRDTDTQYF.

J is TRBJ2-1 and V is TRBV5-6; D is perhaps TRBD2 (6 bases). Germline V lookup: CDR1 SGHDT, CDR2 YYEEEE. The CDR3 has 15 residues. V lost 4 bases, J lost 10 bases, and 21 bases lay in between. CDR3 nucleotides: TGTGCCAGCAGCCTTCGACAGTTTGAAAGCGGGGAGCAGTTCTTC. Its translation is CASSLRQFESGEQFF.

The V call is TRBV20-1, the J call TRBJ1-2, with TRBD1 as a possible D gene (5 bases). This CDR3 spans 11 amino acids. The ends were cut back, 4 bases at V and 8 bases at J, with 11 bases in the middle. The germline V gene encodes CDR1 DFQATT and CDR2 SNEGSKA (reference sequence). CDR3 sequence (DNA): TGCAGTGCTATACAGGCTCGGGGCTACACCTTC. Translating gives CSAIQARGYTF.

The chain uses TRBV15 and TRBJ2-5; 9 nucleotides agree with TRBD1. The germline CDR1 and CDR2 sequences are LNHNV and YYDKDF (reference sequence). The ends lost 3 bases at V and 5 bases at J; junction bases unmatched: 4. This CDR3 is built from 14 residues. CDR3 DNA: TGTGCCACCAGCAGGGACAGGGGAACCGAGACCCAGTACTTC. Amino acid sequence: CATSRDRGTETQYF.